Detailed here is one T cell receptor beta chain. No antigen is known for it. This sample was included in a study of shared clonotypes between healthy human individuals. Germline loops: CDR1 SGDLS, CDR2 YYNGEE. V lost 3 bases to trimming and J lost 8 bases, with 17 bases between them. The CDR3 has 14 residues. Regarding the study as a whole: For naive CD4 cells, approximately 5% of clonotypes were shared across a handful of donors.

The protocol was immunoSEQ multiplex PCR, while the TCRdb copy is restricted to in-frame clones and leaves out a portion. The sample consists of around 560,000 clones, about 95% of them appearing once. As defined, naive CD8 cells were CD45RO-negative and positively selected for CCR7, with terminally differentiated effector memory CD45RA+ cells excluded. The TCR was taken from a woman in her twenties or thirties in good health. The chain uses TRBV9 and TRBJ1-1, with D tentatively TRBD1 (6 bases). The sequenced sample consisted of naive CD8+ T cells sorted from blood. CDR3 in DNA: TGTGCCAGCAGCGGCGGGGGGACACTCACCGAAGCTTTCTTT. Amino acids: CASSGGGTLTEAFF.